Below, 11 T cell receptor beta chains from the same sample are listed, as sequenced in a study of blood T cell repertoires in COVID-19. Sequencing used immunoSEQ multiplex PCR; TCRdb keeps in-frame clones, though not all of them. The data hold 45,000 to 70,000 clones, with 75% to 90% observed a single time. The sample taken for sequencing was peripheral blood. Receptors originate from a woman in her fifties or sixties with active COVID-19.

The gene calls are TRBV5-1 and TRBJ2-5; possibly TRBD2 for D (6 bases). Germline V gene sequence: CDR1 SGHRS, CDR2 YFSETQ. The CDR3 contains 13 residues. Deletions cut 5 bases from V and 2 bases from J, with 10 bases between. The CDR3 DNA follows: TGCGCCAGCAGTGCGGGGCTACAAGAGACCCAGTACTTC. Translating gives CASSAGLQETQYF. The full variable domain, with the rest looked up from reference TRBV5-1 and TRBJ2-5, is KAGVTQTPRYLIKTRGQQVTLSCSPISGHRSVSWYQQTPGQGLQFLFEYFSETQRNKGNFPGRFSGRQFSNSRSEMNVSTLELGDSALYLCASSAGLQETQYFGPGTRLLVL.

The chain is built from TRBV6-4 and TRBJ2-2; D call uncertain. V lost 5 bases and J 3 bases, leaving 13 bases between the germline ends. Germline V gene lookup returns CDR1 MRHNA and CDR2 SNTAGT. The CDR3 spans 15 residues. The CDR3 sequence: CASSPLTSDTGELFF. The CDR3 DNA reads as TGTGCCAGCAGTCCTCTAACAAGCGACACCGGGGAGCTGTTTTTT.

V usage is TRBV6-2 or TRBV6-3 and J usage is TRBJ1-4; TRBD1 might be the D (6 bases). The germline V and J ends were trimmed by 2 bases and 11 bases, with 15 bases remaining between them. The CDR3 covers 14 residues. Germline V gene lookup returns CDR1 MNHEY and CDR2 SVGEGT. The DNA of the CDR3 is TGTGCCAGCAGTTACCGCGCAGACCAGGGGAAACTGTTTTTT. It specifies CASSYRADQGKLFF.

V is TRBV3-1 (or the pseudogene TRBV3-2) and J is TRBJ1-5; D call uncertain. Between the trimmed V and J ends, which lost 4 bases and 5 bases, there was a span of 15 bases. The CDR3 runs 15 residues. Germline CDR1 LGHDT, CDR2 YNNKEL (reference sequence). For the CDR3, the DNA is TGTGCCAGCAGCCCCGCCGGAGGGTTGGATCAGCCCCAGCATTTT. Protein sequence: CASSPAGGLDQPQHF.

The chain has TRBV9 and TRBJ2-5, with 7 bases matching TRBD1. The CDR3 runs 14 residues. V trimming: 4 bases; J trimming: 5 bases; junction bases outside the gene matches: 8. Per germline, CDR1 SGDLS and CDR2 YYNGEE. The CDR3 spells CASSRDSQGETQYF. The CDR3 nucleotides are TGTGCCAGCAGCCGGGACAGTCAGGGGGAGACCCAGTACTTC.

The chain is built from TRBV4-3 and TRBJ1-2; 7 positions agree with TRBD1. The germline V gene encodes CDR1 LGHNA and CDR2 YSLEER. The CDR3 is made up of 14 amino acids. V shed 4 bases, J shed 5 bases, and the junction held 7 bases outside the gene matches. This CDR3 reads CASSPRTGEYGYTF. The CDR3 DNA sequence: TGCGCCAGCAGCCCACGGACAGGAGAGTATGGCTACACCTTC.

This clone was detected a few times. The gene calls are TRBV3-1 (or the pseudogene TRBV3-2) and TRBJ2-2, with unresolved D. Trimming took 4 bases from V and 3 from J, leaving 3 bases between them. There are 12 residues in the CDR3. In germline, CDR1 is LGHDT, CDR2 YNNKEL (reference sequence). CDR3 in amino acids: CASSLYTGELFF. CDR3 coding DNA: TGTGCCAGCAGCCTCTACACCGGGGAGCTGTTTTTT.

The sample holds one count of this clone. The CDR3 nucleotides read TGTGCCAGTAGTAGCACAGGGGGCGCCTACAATGAGCAGTTCTTC. Its translation: CASSSTGGAYNEQFF. V usage is TRBV19 and J usage is TRBJ2-1; 9 bases match TRBD1. Germline V gene lookup returns CDR1 LNHDA and CDR2 SQIVND (reference sequence). V gave up 4 bases and J gave up 2 bases; unmatched junction bases: 3. CDR3 length: 15 amino acids.

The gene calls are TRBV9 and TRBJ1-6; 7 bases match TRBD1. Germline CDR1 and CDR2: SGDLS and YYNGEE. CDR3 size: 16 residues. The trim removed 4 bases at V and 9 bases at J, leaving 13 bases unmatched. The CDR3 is CASSPTPTGKGSPLHF. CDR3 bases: TGTGCCAGCAGCCCCACCCCGACAGGGAAAGGTTCACCCCTCCACTTT.

The CDR3 here is CASRQQGYEQFF. The CDR3 nucleotides are TGTGCCAGCAGACAGCAGGGTTATGAGCAGTTCTTC. V is TRBV6-6 and J is TRBJ2-1, with a weak D call TRBD1 (5 bases). Trimming cost V 6 bases and J 8 bases, with 11 bases left between them. The CDR3 is 12 residues long. The V gene's germline CDR1 is MNHNY and CDR2 SVGAGI (reference sequence).

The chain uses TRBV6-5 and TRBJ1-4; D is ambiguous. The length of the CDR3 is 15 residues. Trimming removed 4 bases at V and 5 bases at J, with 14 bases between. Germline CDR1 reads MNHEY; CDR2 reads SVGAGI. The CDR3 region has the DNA TGTGCCAGCAGTTTTATGTCAGGAAAAAATGAAAAACTGTTTTTT. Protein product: CASSFMSGKNEKLFF.